This T cell receptor beta chain was sequenced for a study of CXCR3-negative and CXCR3-positive naive CD8 T cells (dated by TCRdb to the late 2010s). Broadly, across the study: In total, roughly 140 million TRB reads were obtained, which works out to roughly 1.5 +/- 0.3 million reads per library. The diversity and physicochemical repertoire analyses included about a dozen donors pooled from two independent experiments. TRBV-TRBJ cluster analysis included naive subsets from roughly 5 donors and memory cells from 3 donors. On the study overall, not on this receptor specifically: Repertoire diversity was comparably high in both naive subsets but much lower in memory CD8+ T cells. Surface CD5, linked to self-reactivity in mice, was comparable between naive subsets; TCR interaction strength was therefore also inferred from TRB CDR3 physicochemical properties. TRBV-TRBJ usage was similar between naive CXCR3-negative and CXCR3-positive cells from the same donor, while memory cells showed distinct patterns. Because CXCR3 expression was partially decreased after cryopreservation, freshly isolated PBMCs were used for most assays. Compared with CXCR3-negative naive cells, CXCR3-positive naive cells had TRB CDR3s with higher hydrophobicity (lower Kidera factor 4), lower energy, and higher strength and volume indices.

Note on this clonotype: The target of this receptor is not known.

The instrument given in TCRdb is NextSeq 550. The Human TCR Profiling Kit (MiLaboratory) was used to make UMI-labeled 5' RACE TRB cDNA libraries. cDNA synthesis used the entire amount of extracted RNA, and PCR amplification then used the entire amount of cDNA produced. Libraries were prepared in parallel using an identical number of PCR cycles. For the original study's pipeline: With a requirement of at least two reads per UMI, MIGEC and MiXCR extracted about 50,000 +/- 10,000 unique UMI-labeled TRB cDNA molecules per library. On average, around 40,000 +/- 10,000 functional in-frame TRB CDR3 nucleotide clonotypes lacking stop codons were found per library. After each sample was downsampled to 5000 UMI-labeled TRB molecules, VDJtools was used to calculate diversity metrics such as normalized Shannon-Wiener and Chao1. Clonotype-size-weighted physicochemical properties of the central five CDR3 residues (interaction energy, strength, volume and Kidera factor 4) were computed in VDJtools. TCRdb reprocessed the reads; each CDR3 protein sequence makes one entry, and DNA is unavailable. TCRdb's processing, not the authors', yielded these V and J calls. The sample table holds 100,000 to 150,000 distinct CDR3 sequences. The top ten clones comprise around 0.54% of the sample.

Per the germline V gene, MDHEN is the CDR1 and SYDVKM is the CDR2. The CDR3 contains 14 residues, cysteine and phenylalanine counted. This entry has no DNA. Each CD8+ T cell subset was flow-sorted in triplicate, with approximately 300,000 cells per subset placed directly into RLT lysis buffer. To exclude memory contaminants, naive CD8+ T cells were stringently defined as CD45RO-CCR7+CD27+CD95-. Peripheral blood mononuclear cells were isolated from buffy coats using standard density gradient centrifugation. A FACSAria III was used to flow-sort naive CD8+ T cells into CXCR3-negative and CXCR3-positive populations. An RNeasy Mini Kit was used to extract total RNA from the sorted cells.

The sample comprised naive CXCR3+ CD8+ T cells from blood. Interpreted using the paper, the cell subset or site label stands for: CD45RO-CCR7+CD27+CD95- naive CD8+ T cells expressing CXCR3 (TNR3+). The chain joins TRBV28 to TRBJ1-5; the D gene TCRdb calls, TRBD1, cannot be checked with no DNA. The receptor's source is a human donor in good health. Some clones in this sample may be carry-over from other donors' samples. The CDR3 protein: CASSLSVPNQPQHF.